This TCR beta chain appears in the sequencing data of a study of Graves' ophthalmopathy and Graves' hyperthyroidism. Ten or more counts support this clonotype. The antigen is not known. Study-level results: The model predicted ophthalmopathy progression with 60% to 71% sensitivity and around 72% specificity.

Every ophthalmopathy donor presented moderate-to-severe activity, CAS ≥3, NOSPECS ≥4 and duration under 3 months. Patients were diagnosed from clinical symptoms, serum thyroxine, TRAb, thyroid ultrasound and orbital computed tomography. Fresh peripheral blood (10 ml) yielded the PBMCs. Amplification of the TCR beta CDR3 regions used RNA transcripts (as template). Second-round multiplex PCR followed a first-round RT-PCR using HTBI primers. TCRdb re-called the multiplex PCR reads through MiXCR, storing one row per CDR3 protein. The table shows about 220,000 distinct CDR3 sequences, with approximately 21% occurring only once. V trimming: 4 bases; J trimming: 5 bases; junction bases outside the gene matches: 6. There are 15 residues in the CDR3.

Input material: peripheral blood. The sequence derives from a woman in her 50s with Graves' ophthalmopathy. The V and J genes are TRBV12-3 or TRBV12-4 and TRBJ2-2; 8 nucleotides agree with TRBD1. The CDR3 reads CASSWGTGGTGELFF. As DNA, the CDR3 is TGTGCCAGCAGTTGGGGGACAGGCGGAACCGGGGAGCTGTTTTTT.